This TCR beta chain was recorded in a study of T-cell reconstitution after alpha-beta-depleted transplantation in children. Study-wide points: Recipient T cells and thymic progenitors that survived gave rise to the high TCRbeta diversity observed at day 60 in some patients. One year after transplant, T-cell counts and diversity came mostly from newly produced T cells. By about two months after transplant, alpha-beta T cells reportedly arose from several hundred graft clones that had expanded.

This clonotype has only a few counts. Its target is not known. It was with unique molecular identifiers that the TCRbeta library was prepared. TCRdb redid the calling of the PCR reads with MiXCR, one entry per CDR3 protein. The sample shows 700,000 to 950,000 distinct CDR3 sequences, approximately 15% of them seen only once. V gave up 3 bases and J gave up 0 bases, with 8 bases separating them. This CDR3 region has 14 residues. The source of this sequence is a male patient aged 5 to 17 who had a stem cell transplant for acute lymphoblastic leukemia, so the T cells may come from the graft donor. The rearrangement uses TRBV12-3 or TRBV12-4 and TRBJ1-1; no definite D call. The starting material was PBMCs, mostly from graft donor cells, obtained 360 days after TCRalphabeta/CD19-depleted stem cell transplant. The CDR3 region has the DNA TGTGCCAGCAGTTTCGACACCTTGAACACTGAAGCTTTCTTT. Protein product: CASSFDTLNTEAFF.